Only one count was recorded for the clone carrying this TCR beta chain. What it binds is unknown. Trimming pared 3 bases from V and 2 bases from J, leaving 12 bases between. The CDR3 totals 15 residues. Germline V lookup: CDR1 SEHNR, CDR2 FQNEAQ (reference sequence). Naive CD8 isolation took CD45RO-negative cells positively selected for CCR7 and excluded terminally differentiated effector memory CD45RA+ cells. Donors, healthy HIV-negative adults, lacked recent acute infections or vaccinations. This specimen belongs to a study of shared clonotypes between healthy human individuals. General study results and limits: Naive CD4 clonotypes overlapped across a handful of donors at 4.5% to 5.5%. Estimated clonotype richness was generally higher in naive than memory subsets.

TCRdb keeps only in-frame clones here, not all; method: immunoSEQ multiplex PCR. In the table there are some 2.1 million clones, less than 95% of which are singletons. The TCR comes from a man between 18 and 35 years old in good health. The sample consisted of naive CD8+ T cells sorted from blood. The rearrangement joins TRBV7-9 to TRBJ2-3; TRBD2 is a possible D gene (6 bases). DNA for the CDR3: TGTGCCAGCAGCTTCGGCGCGGGATTCACAGATACGCAGTATTTT. Protein product: CASSFGAGFTDTQYF.